The rows below give T cell receptor beta chains drawn from one sample of a study of tumor T cells in aggressive B-cell lymphoma. Method: immunoSEQ multiplex PCR; TCRdb's copy keeps in-frame clones and lacks some. The sample holds approximately 6,600 clones, approximately 86% seen once. The sample comprised tumor tissue. The source of these receptors is an adult with diffuse large B cell lymphoma. Some clones in this sample may be carry-over from other donors' samples. CDR3s include the opening cysteine and the closing phenylalanine or tryptophan. The order of the fields is V gene, clone size, J gene, CDR3 protein. Size tells how often a clone was seen (once, few, many) or the class of an expanded clone, and some rows leave it out.

V gene: TRBV2; clone size: .; J gene: TRBJ2-1; CDR3 protein: CASGATSVAGEQFF
V gene: TRBV7-9; clone size: .; J gene: TRBJ2-4; CDR3 protein: CASSPGAAENIQYF
V gene: TRBV4-1; clone size: .; J gene: TRBJ1-3; CDR3 protein: CASSQDEGVGNTIYF
V gene: TRBV6-1; clone size: .; J gene: TRBJ2-5; CDR3 protein: CASSAWDSFQETQYF
V gene: TRBV4-1; clone size: .; J gene: TRBJ2-7; CDR3 protein: CASSQEGGQGYEQYF
V gene: TRBV6-6; clone size: .; J gene: TRBJ2-7; CDR3 protein: CASRIRDTNYEQYF
V gene: TRBV20-1; clone size: .; J gene: TRBJ1-1; CDR3 protein: CSAPTEIGAFF
V gene: TRBV4-1; clone size: .; J gene: TRBJ2-1; CDR3 protein: CASSQETGSYNEQFF
V gene: TRBV27; clone size: .; J gene: TRBJ1-2; CDR3 protein: CASSFMAGGGYTF
V gene: TRBV5-4; clone size: .; J gene: TRBJ1-2; CDR3 protein: CASSLGDRGGYGYTF
V gene: TRBV27; clone size: .; J gene: TRBJ1-3; CDR3 protein: CASSTQGVGNTIYF
V gene: TRBV5-6; clone size: .; J gene: TRBJ2-7; CDR3 protein: CASRAPRTGDSYEQYF
V gene: TRBV14; clone size: .; J gene: TRBJ2-5; CDR3 protein: CASSRRTSGRYGETQYF
V gene: TRBV6-1; clone size: .; J gene: TRBJ1-1; CDR3 protein: CASKRDRENTEAFF
V gene: TRBV2; clone size: few; J gene: TRBJ2-5; CDR3 protein: CASSEFSGSSQETQYF
V gene: TRBV5-4; clone size: .; J gene: TRBJ2-3; CDR3 protein: CASSLGVSFTDTQYF
V gene: TRBV5-6; clone size: once; J gene: TRBJ1-2; CDR3 protein: CASSFERTNYGYTF
V gene: TRBV4-3; clone size: .; J gene: TRBJ2-7; CDR3 protein: CASSQARGSYYEQYF
V gene: TRBV19; clone size: .; J gene: TRBJ2-7; CDR3 protein: CASSTTSGSSSYEQYF
V gene: TRBV29-1; clone size: few; J gene: TRBJ1-1; CDR3 protein: CSVLGGRTEAFF
V gene: TRBV11-2; clone size: .; J gene: TRBJ2-7; CDR3 protein: CASSLSGYEQYF
V gene: TRBV30; clone size: once; J gene: TRBJ1-6; CDR3 protein: CAWSVGTHNSPLHF
V gene: TRBV19; clone size: .; J gene: TRBJ2-3; CDR3 protein: CASSGKGIDTQYF
V gene: TRBV27; clone size: .; J gene: TRBJ2-3; CDR3 protein: CASSFSGDISTDTQYF
V gene: TRBV27; clone size: few; J gene: TRBJ1-5; CDR3 protein: CASSSSPVQPQHF
V gene: TRBV11-3; clone size: .; J gene: TRBJ2-5; CDR3 protein: CASSSRLAGAETQYF
V gene: TRBV4-1; clone size: .; J gene: TRBJ2-7; CDR3 protein: CASSPQGDEQYF
V gene: TRBV7-8; clone size: .; J gene: TRBJ2-5; CDR3 protein: CASSLIGTGQETQYF
V gene: TRBV9; clone size: .; J gene: TRBJ2-1; CDR3 protein: CASSVDPGSVDEQFF
V gene: TRBV2; clone size: .; J gene: TRBJ1-1; CDR3 protein: CASSPLAEAFF
V gene: TRBV21-1; clone size: .; J gene: TRBJ2-1; CDR3 protein: CASSKGGRLSYNEQFF
V gene: TRBV7-9; clone size: .; J gene: TRBJ2-5; CDR3 protein: CASSRGSQETQYF
V gene: TRBV4-3; clone size: few; J gene: TRBJ1-2; CDR3 protein: CASSQDGYRNNYGYTF
V gene: TRBV30; clone size: .; J gene: TRBJ2-1; CDR3 protein: CAWGPTRVYNEQFF
V gene: TRBV4-1; clone size: .; J gene: TRBJ1-5; CDR3 protein: CASSPSRHLFNQPQHF
V gene: TRBV5-4; clone size: .; J gene: TRBJ2-5; CDR3 protein: CASSLLASGGGETQYF
V gene: TRBV5-6; clone size: once; J gene: TRBJ2-7; CDR3 protein: CASSLASGTGGQYF
V gene: TRBV6-5; clone size: .; J gene: TRBJ1-2; CDR3 protein: CASKNPGQVKSYTF
V gene: TRBV14; clone size: .; J gene: TRBJ2-6; CDR3 protein: CTSSQGPLGGSGANVLTF
V gene: TRBV7-3; clone size: .; J gene: TRBJ2-2; CDR3 protein: CASSHPDSNTGELFF
V gene: TRBV5-4; clone size: .; J gene: TRBJ2-1; CDR3 protein: CASSLGPSGGPISYNEQFF
V gene: TRBV27; clone size: .; J gene: TRBJ1-5; CDR3 protein: CASSPTTLSNQPQHF
V gene: TRBV11-2; clone size: .; J gene: TRBJ2-2; CDR3 protein: CASSLAGLAGGELFF
V gene: TRBV25-1; clone size: .; J gene: TRBJ2-7; CDR3 protein: CASTPNRVPYEQYF
V gene: TRBV5-1; clone size: .; J gene: TRBJ2-1; CDR3 protein: CASSLGLAFDNEQFF
V gene: TRBV7-2; clone size: once; J gene: TRBJ1-2; CDR3 protein: CASSLGRTFDGYTF
V gene: TRBV7-3; clone size: .; J gene: TRBJ2-3; CDR3 protein: CASSLSAGGPTDTQYF
V gene: TRBV27; clone size: .; J gene: TRBJ2-1; CDR3 protein: CASRRIDEQFF
V gene: TRBV29-1; clone size: .; J gene: TRBJ2-2; CDR3 protein: CSGDRAGTGELFF
V gene: TRBV7-2; clone size: .; J gene: TRBJ1-4; CDR3 protein: CASSFTGRGLFF
V gene: TRBV9; clone size: .; J gene: TRBJ1-3; CDR3 protein: CASSPIRSGNTIYF
V gene: TRBV9; clone size: .; J gene: TRBJ2-1; CDR3 protein: CASSVELDNEQFF
V gene: TRBV7-2; clone size: .; J gene: TRBJ1-5; CDR3 protein: CASSLGQGNQPQHF
V gene: TRBV27; clone size: once; J gene: TRBJ1-1; CDR3 protein: CASGEGGEAFF
V gene: TRBV7-3; clone size: .; J gene: TRBJ2-3; CDR3 protein: CASSLTGGGAGTDTQYF
V gene: TRBV7-9; clone size: .; J gene: TRBJ2-3; CDR3 protein: CASSQSRGSSTDTQYF